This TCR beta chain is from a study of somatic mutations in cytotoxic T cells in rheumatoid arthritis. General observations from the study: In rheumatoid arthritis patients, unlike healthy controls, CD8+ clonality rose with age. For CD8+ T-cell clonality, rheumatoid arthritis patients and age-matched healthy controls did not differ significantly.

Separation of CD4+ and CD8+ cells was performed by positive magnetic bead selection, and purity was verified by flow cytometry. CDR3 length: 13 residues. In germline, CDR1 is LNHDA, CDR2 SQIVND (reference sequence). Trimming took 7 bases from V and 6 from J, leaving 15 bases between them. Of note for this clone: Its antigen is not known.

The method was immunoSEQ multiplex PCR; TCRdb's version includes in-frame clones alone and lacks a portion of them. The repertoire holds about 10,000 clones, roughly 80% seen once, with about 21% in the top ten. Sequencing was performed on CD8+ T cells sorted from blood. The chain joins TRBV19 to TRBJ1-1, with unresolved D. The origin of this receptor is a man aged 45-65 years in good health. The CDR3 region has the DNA TGTGCCAGTACCGTAGAAGTGAGCTCTGAAGCTTTCTTT. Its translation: CASTVEVSSEAFF. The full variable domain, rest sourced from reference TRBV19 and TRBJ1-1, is DGGITQSPKYLFRKEGQNVTLSCEQNLNHDAMYWYRQDPGQGLRLIYYSQIVNDFQKGDIAEGYSVSREKKESFPLTVTSAQKNPTAFYLCASTVEVSSEAFFGQGTRLTVV.